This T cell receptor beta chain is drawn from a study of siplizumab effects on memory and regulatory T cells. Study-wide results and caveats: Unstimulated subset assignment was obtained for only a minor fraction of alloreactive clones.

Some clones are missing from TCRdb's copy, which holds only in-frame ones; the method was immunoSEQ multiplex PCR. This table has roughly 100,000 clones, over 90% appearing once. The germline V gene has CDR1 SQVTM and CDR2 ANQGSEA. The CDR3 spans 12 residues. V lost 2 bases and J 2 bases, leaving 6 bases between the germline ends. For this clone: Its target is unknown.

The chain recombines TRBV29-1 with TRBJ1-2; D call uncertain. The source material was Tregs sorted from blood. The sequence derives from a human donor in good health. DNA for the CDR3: TGCAGCGTTGAACTAGGGAACTATGGCTACACCTTC. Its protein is CSVELGNYGYTF. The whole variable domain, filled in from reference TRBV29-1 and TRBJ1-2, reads SAVISQKPSRDICQRGTSLTIQCQVDSQVTMMFWYRQQPGQSLTLIATANQGSEATYESGFVIDKFPISRPNLTFSTLTVSNMSPEDSSIYLCSVELGNYGYTFGSGTRLTVV.